A selection of T cell receptor beta chains follows, all from one sample in a study of blood T cell repertoires in COVID-19. Libraries were prepared by immunoSEQ multiplex PCR; TCRdb keeps only in-frame clonotypes and omits some of them. The sample holds roughly 200,000 clones, approximately 89% seen once. The sequencing sample was made of PBMCs or T cells enriched from blood (not recorded which). The source of these receptors is a woman aged 25 to 39 with acute COVID-19. The CDR3 runs from the conserved cysteine through the conserved F or W. D genes are given only for firm matches. Rows give clone size only sometimes, using once, few, many, or a class for an expanded clone.

.	.	TRBJ1-3	TRBV5-6	TGTGCCAGCAGCAGCAGGGGTTTCTCTGGAAACACCATATATTTT	CASSSRGFSGNTIYF
.	.	TRBJ2-5	TRBV5-1	TGCGCCAGCAGCTTGGGCGGGGCGTTAGAGACCCAGTACTTC	CASSLGGALETQYF
TRBD2	.	TRBJ2-1	TRBV9	TGTGCCAGCAGCGTAGGTAGCGGGTCCTACAATGAGCAGTTCTTC	CASSVGSGSYNEQFF
TRBD1	.	TRBJ2-7	TRBV4-1	TGCGCCAGCAGCCAAGGCCCGACAGGGGGCTGGCACGAGCAGTACTTC	CASSQGPTGGWHEQYF
TRBD1	.	TRBJ2-7	TRBV6-5	TGTGCCAGCAGTCCCCTGACAGGGGGAGGCTACGAGCAGTACTTC	CASSPLTGGGYEQYF
.	.	TRBJ2-3	TRBV7-2	TGTGCCAGCAGCTTAGGGGGTGCGGGCGGCACAGATACGCAGTATTTT	CASSLGGAGGTDTQYF
.	.	TRBJ2-5	TRBV5-1	TGCGCCAGCAGCTCAGGACGGACTGAAGAGACCCAGTACTTC	CASSSGRTEETQYF
TRBD2	.	TRBJ2-1	TRBV3-1/TRBV3-2	TGTGCCAGCAGCCAAGGGTTAGCGGGGGAACGGAATGAGCAGTTCTTC	CASSQGLAGERNEQFF
.	.	TRBJ2-3	TRBV20-1	TGCAGTGCTAGTAAGTGGGGGCAAACAGATACGCAGTATTTT	CSASKWGQTDTQYF
.	.	TRBJ1-4	TRBV7-9	TGTGCCATGGCAAGCGCTGAAAAACTGTTTTTT	CAMASAEKLFF
.	.	TRBJ1-1	TRBV29-1	TGCAGCGTTGGGCACACTGAAGCTTTCTTT	CSVGHTEAFF
.	few	TRBJ1-5	TRBV5-1	TGCGCCAGCAGCTTGTTGGGGCTGAGAGATCAGCCCCAGCATTTT	CASSLLGLRDQPQHF
.	.	TRBJ1-3	TRBV6-2/TRBV6-3	TGTGCCAGCAGTAAACGAACGGGATTCGGAAACACCATATATTTT	CASSKRTGFGNTIYF
TRBD1	.	TRBJ1-2	TRBV28	TGTGCCAGCAGTAGAGGGACAGCCCTTAAGGGCTACACCTTC	CASSRGTALKGYTF
.	.	TRBJ1-2	TRBV18	TGTGCCAGCTCACCGAGGGGGTCGGGCTATGGCTACACCTTC	CASSPRGSGYGYTF
.	.	TRBJ1-2	TRBV9	TGTGCCAGCAGCCCCCGGACTCTTCTTGGCTACACCTTC	CASSPRTLLGYTF
.	.	TRBJ1-5	TRBV5-1	TGCGCCAGCAGGACAGATAGCAATCAGCCCCAGCATTTT	CASRTDSNQPQHF
.	.	TRBJ1-3	TRBV30	TGTGCCTGGAGTGTACGCGGTTACCGCGACACCATATATTTT	CAWSVRGYRDTIYF
TRBD2	.	TRBJ2-7	TRBV6-6	TGTGCCACCGCGGCGGGGGGCTGGTACGAGCAGTACTTC	CATAAGGWYEQYF
TRBD1	.	TRBJ1-5	TRBV27	TGTGCCAGCACTACAGGGGGCGTCGGTCAGCCCCAGCATTTT	CASTTGGVGQPQHF
.	.	TRBJ1-1	TRBV5-6	TGTGCCAGCAGATTACTGGGAGAGAACACTGAAGCTTTCTTT	CASRLLGENTEAFF
TRBD1	.	TRBJ1-2	TRBV7-2	TGTGCCAGCGGGACAGGGGGTGGCTACACCTTC	CASGTGGGYTF
TRBD1	.	TRBJ1-2	TRBV7-2	TGTGCCAGCAGCCGCCAGACAGGGATGGATAACTATGGCTACACCTTC	CASSRQTGMDNYGYTF
TRBD1	.	TRBJ2-7	TRBV5-5	TGTGCCAGCAACCTAGACAGGGTGACCGAGCAGTACTTC	CASNLDRVTEQYF
TRBD1	once	TRBJ2-2	TRBV5-4	TGTGCCAGCAGCACTCCCCAGGGGGCGAACACCGGGGAGCTGTTTTTT	CASSTPQGANTGELFF
TRBD1	.	TRBJ2-7	TRBV3-1/TRBV3-2	TGTGCCAGCAGCCCCCGTGTGACAGGGCGCTACGAGCAGTACTTC	CASSPRVTGRYEQYF
.	.	TRBJ1-4	TRBV7-9	TGTGCCAGCAGCTTACTGGAGGAAAAACTGTTTTTT	CASSLLEEKLFF
.	once	TRBJ2-5	TRBV18	TGTGCCAGCTCAGGGACACCGCAAGAGACCCAGTACTTC	CASSGTPQETQYF
TRBD1	.	TRBJ1-5	TRBV2	TGTGCCAGCAAACTGGACAGGGGGAACAATCAGCCCCAGCATTTT	CASKLDRGNNQPQHF
.	.	TRBJ2-5	TRBV3-1/TRBV3-2	TGTGCCAGCAGCCAAGCCTCGGGTAGGGAGACCCAGTACTTC	CASSQASGRETQYF